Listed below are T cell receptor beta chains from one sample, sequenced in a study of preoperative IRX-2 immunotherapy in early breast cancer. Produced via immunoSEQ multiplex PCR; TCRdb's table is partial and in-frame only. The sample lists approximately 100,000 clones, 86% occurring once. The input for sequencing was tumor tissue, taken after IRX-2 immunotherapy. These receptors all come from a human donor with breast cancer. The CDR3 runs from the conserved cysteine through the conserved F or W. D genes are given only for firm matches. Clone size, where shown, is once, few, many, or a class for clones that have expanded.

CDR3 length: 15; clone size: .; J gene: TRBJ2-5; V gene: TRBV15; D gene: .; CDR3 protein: CATSRDGGPQETQYF; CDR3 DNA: TGTGCCACCAGCAGAGATGGTGGCCCGCAAGAGACCCAGTACTTC
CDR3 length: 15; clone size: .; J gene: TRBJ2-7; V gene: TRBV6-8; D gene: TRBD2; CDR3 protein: CASSPFTGEGAEQYF; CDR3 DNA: TGTGCCAGCAGTCCCTTCACGGGGGAGGGTGCCGAGCAGTACTTC
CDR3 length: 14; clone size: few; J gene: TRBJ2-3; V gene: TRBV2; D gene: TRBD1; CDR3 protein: CASSSGQGSDTQYF; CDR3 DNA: TGTGCCAGCAGTTCCGGACAGGGGTCGGATACGCAGTATTTT
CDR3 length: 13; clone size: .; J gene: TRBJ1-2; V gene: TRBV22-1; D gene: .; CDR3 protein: CATRTGGAPGYTF; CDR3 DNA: TGTGCCACCAGGACAGGAGGGGCTCCGGGCTACACCTTC
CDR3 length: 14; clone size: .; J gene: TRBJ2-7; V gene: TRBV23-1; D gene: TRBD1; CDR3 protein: CASKVTGGFYEQYF; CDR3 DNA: TGCGCCAGCAAGGTAACAGGGGGCTTCTACGAGCAGTACTTC
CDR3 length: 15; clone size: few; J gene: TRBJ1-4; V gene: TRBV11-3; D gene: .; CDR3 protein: CASSREGPGGEKLFF; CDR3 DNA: TGTGCCAGCAGCCGAGAGGGTCCGGGTGGTGAAAAACTGTTTTTT
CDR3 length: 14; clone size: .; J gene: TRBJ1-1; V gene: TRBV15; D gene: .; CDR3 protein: CATSRLGMNTEAFF; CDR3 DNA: TGTGCCACCAGCAGGTTAGGGATGAACACTGAAGCTTTCTTT
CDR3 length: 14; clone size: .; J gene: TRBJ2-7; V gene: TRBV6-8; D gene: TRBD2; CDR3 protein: CASHQGGSTYEQYF; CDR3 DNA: TGTGCCAGCCATCAAGGCGGGAGCACCTACGAGCAGTACTTC
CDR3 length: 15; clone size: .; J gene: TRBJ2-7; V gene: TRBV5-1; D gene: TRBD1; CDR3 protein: CASSLGQGFTNEQYF; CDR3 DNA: TGCGCCAGCAGCTTGGGACAGGGATTTACCAACGAGCAGTACTTC
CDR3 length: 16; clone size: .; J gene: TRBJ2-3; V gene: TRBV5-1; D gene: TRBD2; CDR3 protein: CASSSQHSGNTDTQYF; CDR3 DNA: TGCGCCAGCAGCTCCCAACATAGCGGGAATACAGATACGCAGTATTTT
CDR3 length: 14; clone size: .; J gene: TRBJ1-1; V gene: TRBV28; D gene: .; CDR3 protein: CASSMDTGGAEAFF; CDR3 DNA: TGTGCCAGCAGTATGGACACGGGCGGCGCTGAAGCTTTCTTT
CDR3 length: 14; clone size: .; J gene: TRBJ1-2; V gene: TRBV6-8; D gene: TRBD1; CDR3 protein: CASSRGQGSYGYTF; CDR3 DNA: TGTGCCAGCAGCCGAGGACAGGGTAGCTATGGCTACACCTTC
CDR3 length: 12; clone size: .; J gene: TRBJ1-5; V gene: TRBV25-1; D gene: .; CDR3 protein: CASRWGNQPQHF; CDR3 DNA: TGTGCCAGCCGGTGGGGCAATCAGCCCCAGCATTTT
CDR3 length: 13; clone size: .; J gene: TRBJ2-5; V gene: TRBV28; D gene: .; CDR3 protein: CASSQGGRETQYF; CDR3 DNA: TGTGCCAGCAGTCAAGGAGGCCGGGAGACCCAGTACTTC
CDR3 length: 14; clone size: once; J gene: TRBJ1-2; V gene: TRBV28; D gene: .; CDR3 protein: CASSLLGTNYGYTF; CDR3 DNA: TGTGCCAGCAGTTTACTCGGCACGAACTATGGCTACACCTTC
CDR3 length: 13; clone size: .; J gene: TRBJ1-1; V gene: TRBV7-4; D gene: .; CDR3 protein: CASSFVQGTEAFF; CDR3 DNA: TGTGCCAGCAGCTTTGTCCAGGGAACTGAAGCTTTCTTT
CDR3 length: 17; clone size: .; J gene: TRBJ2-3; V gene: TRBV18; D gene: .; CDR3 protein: CASSPHAPSLGTDTQYF; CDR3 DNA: TGTGCCAGCTCACCCCACGCCCCAAGTTTGGGCACAGATACGCAGTATTTT
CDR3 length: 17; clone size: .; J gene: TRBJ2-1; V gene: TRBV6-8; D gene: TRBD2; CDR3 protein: CASIPDPYSGSYNEQFF; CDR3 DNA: TGTGCCAGCATCCCGGACCCGTATAGCGGGAGCTACAATGAGCAGTTCTTC
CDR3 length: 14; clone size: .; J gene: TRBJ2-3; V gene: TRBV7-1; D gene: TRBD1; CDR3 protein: CASSPGQIADTQYF; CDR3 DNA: TGTGCCAGCAGCCCGGGACAGATAGCAGATACGCAGTATTTT
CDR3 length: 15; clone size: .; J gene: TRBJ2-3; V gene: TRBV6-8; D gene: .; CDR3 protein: CASSYSGSSADTQYF; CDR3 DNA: TGTGCCAGCAGTTACTCGGGGAGTAGCGCAGATACGCAGTATTTT
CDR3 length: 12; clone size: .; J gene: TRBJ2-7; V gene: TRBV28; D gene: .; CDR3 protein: CASSRPNYGQYF; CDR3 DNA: TGTGCCAGCTCGAGGCCGAACTACGGACAGTACTTC
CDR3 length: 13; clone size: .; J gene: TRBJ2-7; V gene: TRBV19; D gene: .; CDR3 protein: CASSPGPSYEQYF; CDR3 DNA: TGTGCCAGTAGTCCAGGACCCTCCTACGAGCAGTACTTC
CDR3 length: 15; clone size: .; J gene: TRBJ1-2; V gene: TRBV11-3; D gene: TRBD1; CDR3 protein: CASSLGRGRDYGYTF; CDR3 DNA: TGTGCCAGCAGCTTAGGAAGGGGGCGCGACTATGGCTACACCTTC